These T cell receptor beta chains were read from a single sample in a study of blood T cell repertoires in COVID-19. Clones were read by immunoSEQ multiplex PCR, and TCRdb kept only the in-frame ones, dropping some. The sample holds approximately 170,000 clones; approximately 87% are singletons and the top ten take roughly 4.1%. The sample consisted of peripheral blood. These receptors all come from a woman aged 70 to 79 with acute or convalescent COVID-19. Both conserved end residues are part of each CDR3. Fields, in order: D gene, V gene, J gene, clone size, CDR3 DNA, CDR3 protein. A D gene is named only where the DNA matches it firmly. For some rows the clone size is stated as once, few or many, or as a class when expanded; others skip it.

TRBD1	TRBV6-5	TRBJ1-5	NA	TGTGCCAGCAGTTACTCAGTCGGGACAGGGCGTCAGCCCCAGCATTTT	CASSYSVGTGRQPQHF
TRBD1	TRBV6-5	TRBJ1-4	few	TGTGCCAGCAGTTACTCGGGGACAGGAGATGAAAAACTGTTTTTT	CASSYSGTGDEKLFF
NA	TRBV30	TRBJ2-7	NA	TGTGCCTGGAGTAGGGGGGGGGCCAGCCCGTGGCAGTACTTC	CAWSRGGASPWQYF
TRBD1	TRBV5-1	TRBJ1-3	NA	TGCGCCAGCAGCTCACAGGGGAGGAACTCTGGAAACACCATATATTTT	CASSSQGRNSGNTIYF
TRBD1	TRBV28	TRBJ2-1	NA	TGTGCCAGCAGTCCCTACACAGGGGCTGGGGCCCTAGAGCAGTTCTTC	CASSPYTGAGALEQFF
TRBD2	TRBV4-3	TRBJ2-1	NA	TGCGCCAGCAGCCAAGATCTTCTAGCGGGAGGTAGTGAGCAGTTCTTC	CASSQDLLAGGSEQFF
NA	TRBV12-3/TRBV12-4	TRBJ1-2	many	TGTGCCAGCAGTGTGGACATTGGTGGCTACACCTTC	CASSVDIGGYTF
TRBD1	TRBV6-2/TRBV6-3	TRBJ1-1	NA	TGTGCCAGCAGTTACCCCGGGACAGGGCGAACTGAAGCTTTCTTT	CASSYPGTGRTEAFF
NA	TRBV3-1/TRBV3-2	TRBJ2-3	NA	TGTGCCAGCAGCCAAGTCGCGGGAACGGGGGCAGATACGCAGTATTTT	CASSQVAGTGADTQYF
NA	TRBV6-5	TRBJ2-3	NA	TGTGCCACCTCACCTCGGGCGGGCCGCACAGATACGCAGTATTTT	CATSPRAGRTDTQYF
NA	TRBV6-5	TRBJ2-7	NA	TGTGCCAGCAGGGGGGGCAGGGGGTCCTACGAGCAGTACTTC	CASRGGRGSYEQYF
NA	TRBV7-2	TRBJ1-4	NA	TGTGCCAGCAGCCTTAATGAAAAACTGTTTTTT	CASSLNEKLFF
TRBD1	TRBV6-2/TRBV6-3	TRBJ1-5	NA	TGTGCCAGCAGTTCCCTAGGACAGGGGAATCAGCCCCAGCATTTT	CASSSLGQGNQPQHF
NA	TRBV15	TRBJ1-5	NA	TGTGCCACCAGCCTCAGGGTTAGCAATCAGCCCCAGCATTTT	CATSLRVSNQPQHF
NA	TRBV2	TRBJ1-2	NA	TGTGCCAGCAGGTTCACGGAGGCCACGGTTGGCTACACCTTC	CASRFTEATVGYTF
NA	TRBV4-2	TRBJ2-7	NA	TGTGCCAGCAGCCAAGGGAGTTCCGGATCCTACGAGCAGTACTTC	CASSQGSSGSYEQYF
NA	TRBV4-3	TRBJ1-1	NA	TGCGCCAGCAGCCAAGATGGTCGGGGGATGAACACTGAAGCTTTCTTT	CASSQDGRGMNTEAFF
TRBD1	TRBV28	TRBJ1-2	NA	TGTGCCAGCAGCGCCGGACAGGGGGCCTATGGCTACACCTTC	CASSAGQGAYGYTF
TRBD1	TRBV2	TRBJ1-1	NA	TGTGCCAGCAGTAGGGACAGGAAGAACACTGAAGCTTTCTTT	CASSRDRKNTEAFF
NA	TRBV4-3	TRBJ1-3	NA	TGCGCCAGCAGCCAAGTGCAGGGGAAATTTGGAAACACCATATATTTT	CASSQVQGKFGNTIYF
TRBD1	TRBV6-6	TRBJ1-5	NA	TGTGCCATTACGGACAGGGTCGTCAATCAGCCCCAGCATTTT	CAITDRVVNQPQHF
TRBD1	TRBV5-1	TRBJ2-7	NA	TGCGCCAGCAGTACGGGACAGGGAGAGTACGAGCAGTACTTC	CASSTGQGEYEQYF